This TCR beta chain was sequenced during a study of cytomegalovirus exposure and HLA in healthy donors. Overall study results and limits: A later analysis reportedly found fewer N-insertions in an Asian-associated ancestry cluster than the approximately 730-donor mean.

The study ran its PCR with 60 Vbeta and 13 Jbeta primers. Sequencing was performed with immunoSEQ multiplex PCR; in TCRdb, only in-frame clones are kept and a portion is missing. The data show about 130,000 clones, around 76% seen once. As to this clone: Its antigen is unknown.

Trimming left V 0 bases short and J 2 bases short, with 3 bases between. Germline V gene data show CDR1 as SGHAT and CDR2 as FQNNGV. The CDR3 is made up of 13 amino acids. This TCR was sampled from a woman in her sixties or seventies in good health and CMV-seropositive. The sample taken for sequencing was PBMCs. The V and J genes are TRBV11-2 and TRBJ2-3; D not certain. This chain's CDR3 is CASSLDNTDTQYF. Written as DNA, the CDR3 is TGTGCCAGCAGCTTAGACAACACAGATACGCAGTATTTT.